The clone carrying this T cell receptor beta chain is deemed medium-sized. This specimen belongs to a study of T-cell reconstitution after alpha-beta-depleted transplantation in children. V was cut by 0 bases and J by 9 bases, with 8 bases left in between. CDR3 size: 12 residues. Germline assignment: CDR1 SGDLS and CDR2 YYNGEE. Unique molecular identifiers were used to barcode this TCRbeta library. TCRdb processed the PCR reads anew with MiXCR; each CDR3 protein has one entry. The sample lists under 5,000 distinct CDR3 sequences, about 7% occurring once. This TCR was recovered from a boy less than two years old who had a stem cell transplant for SCID, so the T cells may come from the graft donor. The gene calls are TRBV9 and TRBJ2-3; D is uncertain. This specimen was PBMCs, mostly from graft donor cells, taken 60 days after TCRalphabeta/CD19-depleted stem cell transplant. This CDR3 is CASSVDRGTQYF. The CDR3 DNA reads as TGTGCCAGCAGCGTAGATCGTGGGACGCAGTATTTT.